These 21 T cell receptor beta chains were all obtained from the same sample, sequenced in a study of regulatory T cells in long-lasting Graves disease. As for time point: newly diagnosed GD, antithyroid drugs for less than 3 months. The TCR library used RNA extracted from PBMCs. Combining iRepertoire HTBI primers with Arm-PCR of CDR3 regions, the authors built TCR beta libraries. TCRdb passed the multiplex PCR reads through MiXCR, listing each CDR3 protein once. The sample records 250,000 to 400,000 distinct CDR3 sequences, over 15% being singletons. The sequenced sample was peripheral blood mononuclear cells (PBMCs), obtained at new diagnosis, from a patient treated with antithyroid drugs. The source of these receptors is a female donor with Graves disease.

Details on this clonotype: Lacking the conserved final phenylalanine or tryptophan, this CDR3 likely reflects a read error. J is TRBJ1-4 and V is TRBV11-2, with D possibly being TRBD1 (5 bases). Germline V gives CDR1 SGHAT, CDR2 FQNNGV. The CDR3 loop spans 14 amino acids. Trimming stripped 1 base from V and 6 bases from J, with 9 bases between. The CDR3 sequence is CASSLGSTDEKLFI. CDR3 DNA sequence: TGTGCCAGCAGCTTAGGCTCGACAGATGAAAAACTGTTTATC.

This clonotype was found many times. This chain joins TRBV9 and TRBJ1-6; tentative D call: TRBD1 (5 bases). V dropped 0 bases and J dropped 9 bases, with 16 bases sitting between them. CDR1 SGDLS and CDR2 YYNGEE come from the germline V gene. CDR3 length: 16 amino acids. The CDR3 DNA reads TGTGCCAGCAGCGTAGGCCCCAGCCGGAGGGGTTCACCCCTCCACTTT. It is translated as CASSVGPSRRGSPLHF.

The chain joins TRBV20-1 to TRBJ2-7; D ambiguous. Trimming cost V 0 bases and J 2 bases, with 2 bases left between them. CDR1 and CDR2 (germline): DFQATT, SNEGSKA (reference sequence). The length of the CDR3 is 11 residues. The CDR3 spells CSAREAYEQYF. As DNA, the CDR3 is TGCAGTGCTAGAGAGGCCTACGAGCAGTACTTC.

This clonotype was picked up many times. The chain is built from TRBV28 and TRBJ1-1, with D uncertain. Germline CDR1 reads MDHEN; CDR2 reads SYDVKM. V shed 3 bases and J shed 11 bases, with 19 bases lying between them. The CDR3 has 14 amino acids. CDR3 residues: CASSLSGPRTEAFF. CDR3 sequence (DNA): TGTGCCAGCAGTTTGTCTGGCCCGAGGACGGAGGCTTTCTTT.

This clonotype was found many times. The chain couples TRBV28 to TRBJ2-3; 7 nucleotides agree with TRBD2. Trimming cost V 3 bases and J 10 bases; bases outside gene matches: 7. This CDR3 is built from 13 residues. Germline-derived CDR1 and CDR2 are MDHEN and SYDVKM. Written as DNA, the CDR3 is TGTGCCAGCAGTTTCGGGCTAGCGGATGCGCAGTATTTT. Its protein is CASSFGLADAQYF.

Details on this clonotype: Given a far larger clone just one base away, this is likely a sequencing read error. The chain employs TRBV11-2 and TRBJ2-5; 10 nucleotides align to TRBD2. V shed 4 bases, J shed 7 bases, and the junction held 12 bases outside the gene matches. This CDR3 is built from 16 residues. Germline V gives CDR1 SGHAT, CDR2 FQNNGV. Written as DNA, the CDR3 is TGTGCCAGCAGCTCCGGACTAGCGGTAGGAGGGGTGACCCAGTACTTC. It encodes CASSSGLAVGGVTQYF. The full variable domain, its missing parts supplied by reference TRBV11-2 and TRBJ2-5, is EAGVAQSPRYKIIEKRQSVAFWCNPISGHATLYWYQQILGQGPKLLIQFQNNGVVDDSQLPKDRFSAERLKGVDSTLKIQPAKLEDSAVYLCASSSGLAVGGVTQYFGPGTRLLVL.

Ten or more counts support this clonotype. This sequence joins TRBV5-4 and TRBJ2-5, with D maybe TRBD2 (6 bases). The CDR3 loop spans 16 amino acids. Trimming took off 1 base at V and 2 bases at J, with 15 bases between the two ends. The germline V gene has CDR1 SGHNT and CDR2 YYREEE (reference sequence). The CDR3 loop reads CASSLSMRGRQETQYF. The CDR3, as DNA: TGTGCCAGCAGCTTGTCCATGCGGGGACGGCAAGAGACCCAGTACTTC.

This clonotype has ten or more counts. The J gene is TRBJ2-3, the V gene TRBV10-3, with TRBD2 identical over 9 bases. The CDR3 contains 13 residues. V shed 11 bases and J 0 bases; nucleotides not matched to a gene: 3. Germline values: CDR1 ENHRY, CDR2 SYGVKD. This CDR3 is CAATSGSTDTQYF. The CDR3 DNA is TGTGCCGCAACTAGCGGGAGCACAGATACGCAGTATTTT.

This clonotype was seen once. A much bigger clone sits one base away, suggesting this may be a read error. The CDR3 DNA follows: TGTGCCAGCAGTTTAGTGGCGGACCACGAGCAGTTCTTC. Protein: CASSLVADHEQFF. The chain employs TRBV12-3 or TRBV12-4 and TRBJ2-7; no clear D. The J call is uncertain, as TRBJ2-1 better fits the DNA end. There are 13 residues in the CDR3.

This clonotype was detected ten times or more. The chain has TRBV18 and TRBJ2-1; possibly TRBD2 for D (6 bases). The germline gives CDR1 KGHSH, CDR2 LQKENI. V was pared by 3 bases and J by 8 bases, with 8 bases between. The CDR3 has 12 amino acids. The CDR3 loop is CASSPGGYEQFF. The CDR3 DNA follows: TGTGCCAGCTCACCGGGAGGTTATGAGCAGTTCTTC.

This clonotype was counted many times. The genes are TRBV6-5 and TRBJ2-5, with TRBD1 as a possible D gene (6 bases). V lost 2 bases to trimming and J lost 5 bases, with 12 bases between them. Germline V gene data show CDR1 as MNHEY and CDR2 as SVGAGI. CDR3 length: 14 amino acids. The CDR3: CASSYRQAWETQYF. The CDR3 bases are TGTGCCAGCAGTTACCGACAGGCCTGGGAGACCCAGTACTTC.

This clonotype was seen only a few times. V is TRBV6-2 or TRBV6-3 and J is TRBJ2-1, with D tentatively TRBD1 or TRBD2 (5 bases each). The tail of the sequence fits TRBJ2-5 better, so the J call may be wrong. The CDR3 has 15 residues. Germline V gene data show CDR1 as MNHEY and CDR2 as SVGEGT. CDR3 region: CASRTLQGGAGIQYF. CDR3 DNA: TGTGCCAGCAGAACTCTTCAGGGCGGCGCGGGTATCCAGTACTTC.

Comments on this clonotype: A read error may explain this, as a much larger clone is one base away. The rearrangement links TRBV12-3 or TRBV12-4 to TRBJ2-7; TRBD1 aligns across 9 bases. J gave up 7 bases and V 5 bases, and 6 bases lay outside the gene matches. CDR3 length equals 13 residues. CDR3 sequence reads: CASSPSGTGEQYF. The CDR3 nucleotides are TGTGCCAGCAGTCCCTCGGGGACAGGGGAGCAGTACTTC.

The table lists this clonotype with many counts. V gene TRBV19 combines with J gene TRBJ2-7; TRBD1 matches 7 bases. V lost 8 bases, J lost 2 bases, and 9 bases stayed unmatched. The CDR3 consists of 14 residues. CDR1 LNHDA and CDR2 SQIVND come from the germline V gene (reference sequence). The CDR3 nucleotides are TGTGCCAGTCAGAGTTCGGGACAGACCTACGAGCAGTACTTC. It translates to CASQSSGQTYEQYF.

This clonotype was seen ten or more times. This chain links TRBV7-3 with TRBJ2-1; possibly TRBD2 for D (6 bases). V was shortened by 0 bases and J by 8 bases, with 14 bases between the two germline ends. The CDR3 covers 15 residues. Germline V CDR1 and CDR2: SGHTA, FQGTGA. CDR3 bases: TGTGCCAGCAGCTTAACCCTGACTAGTACGGATGAGCAGTTCTTC. Translating gives CASSLTLTSTDEQFF.

V usage is TRBV28 and J usage is TRBJ2-7, with D maybe TRBD1 (6 bases). The CDR3 sequence is 15 residues long. Deletions cut 5 bases from V and 1 base from J, with 15 bases between. Germline V gene lookup returns CDR1 MDHEN and CDR2 SYDVKM. The CDR3 nucleotides are TGTGCCAGCAGTACCCGGGACACCCAATCCTACGAGCAGTACTTC. Protein product: CASSTRDTQSYEQYF.

The CDR3: CASRADRGDYNEQFF. CDR3 DNA sequence: TGTGCCAGCAGAGCTGACAGGGGCGATTACAATGAGCAGTTCTTC. This rearrangement joins TRBV9 to TRBJ2-1; 8 nucleotides agree with TRBD1. Losses at the gene ends were 5 bases for V and 4 bases for J; bases not matched to a gene: 8. The germline CDR1 and CDR2 sequences are SGDLS and YYNGEE. CDR3 size: 15 residues.

The sample holds many counts of this clonotype. CDR3 sequence reads: CASSAPPGSGRAYEQYF. The CDR3 nucleotides are TGTGCCAGTAGTGCCCCACCGGGCAGCGGGAGGGCCTACGAGCAGTACTTC. The V and J genes are TRBV19 and TRBJ2-7; 10 bases align to TRBD2. The CDR3 contains 17 residues. Germline V lookup: CDR1 LNHDA, CDR2 SQIVND (reference sequence). J gave up 2 bases and V 5 bases, and 12 bases lay outside the gene matches. Filled out from reference TRBV19 and TRBJ2-7, the complete variable domain reads DGGITQSPKYLFRKEGQNVTLSCEQNLNHDAMYWYRQDPGQGLRLIYYSQIVNDFQKGDIAEGYSVSREKKESFPLTVTSAQKNPTAFYLCASSAPPGSGRAYEQYFGPGTRLTVT.

This clonotype was observed many times. The CDR3 spells CASAEVEGSYNEQFF. CDR3 in DNA: TGTGCCAGCGCCGAGGTGGAGGGGTCTTACAATGAGCAGTTCTTC. V is TRBV6-1 and J is TRBJ2-1; D is perhaps TRBD2 (6 bases). V was clipped by 8 bases and J by 4 bases, with 18 bases between them. The CDR3 is 15 amino acids. Germline CDR1 reads MNHNS; CDR2 reads SASEGT.

At least ten counts were recorded for this clonotype. The CDR3 reads CSASHVLAGGGETQYF. In DNA form, the CDR3 reads TGCAGTGCTAGCCACGTGTTAGCGGGAGGGGGCGAGACCCAGTACTTC. The rearrangement links TRBV20-1 to TRBJ2-5; 11 bases align to TRBD2. This CDR3 spans 16 amino acids. J gave up 5 bases and V 3 bases, and 11 bases lay outside the gene matches. Per the germline V gene, CDR1 is DFQATT and CDR2 is SNEGSKA (reference sequence).

V gene TRBV7-2 combines with J gene TRBJ2-3; D is ambiguous. The CDR3 has 17 amino acids. Between the trimmed V and J ends, which lost 2 bases and 1 base, there was a span of 16 bases. CDR1 is SGHTA and CDR2 is FQGNSA in the germline V gene. The CDR3 DNA reads as TGTGCCAGCAGCTTAAGTTCCGGAGCTACTGGCACAGATACGCAGTATTTT. It is translated as CASSLSSGATGTDTQYF.